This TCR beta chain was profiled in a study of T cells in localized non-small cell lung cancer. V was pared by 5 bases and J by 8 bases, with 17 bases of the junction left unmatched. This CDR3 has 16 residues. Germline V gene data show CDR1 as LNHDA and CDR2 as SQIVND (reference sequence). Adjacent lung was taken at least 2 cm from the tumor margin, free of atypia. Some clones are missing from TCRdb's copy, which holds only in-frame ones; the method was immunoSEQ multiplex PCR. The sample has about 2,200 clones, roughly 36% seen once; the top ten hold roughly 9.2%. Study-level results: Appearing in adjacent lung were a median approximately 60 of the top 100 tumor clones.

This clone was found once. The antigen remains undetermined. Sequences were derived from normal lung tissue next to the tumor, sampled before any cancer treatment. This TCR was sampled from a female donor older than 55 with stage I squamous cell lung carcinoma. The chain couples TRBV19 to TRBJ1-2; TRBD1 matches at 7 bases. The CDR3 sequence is CASSPLNDRAFSGYTF. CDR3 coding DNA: TGTGCCAGTAGTCCCCTCAATGACAGGGCTTTCAGCGGCTACACCTTC.